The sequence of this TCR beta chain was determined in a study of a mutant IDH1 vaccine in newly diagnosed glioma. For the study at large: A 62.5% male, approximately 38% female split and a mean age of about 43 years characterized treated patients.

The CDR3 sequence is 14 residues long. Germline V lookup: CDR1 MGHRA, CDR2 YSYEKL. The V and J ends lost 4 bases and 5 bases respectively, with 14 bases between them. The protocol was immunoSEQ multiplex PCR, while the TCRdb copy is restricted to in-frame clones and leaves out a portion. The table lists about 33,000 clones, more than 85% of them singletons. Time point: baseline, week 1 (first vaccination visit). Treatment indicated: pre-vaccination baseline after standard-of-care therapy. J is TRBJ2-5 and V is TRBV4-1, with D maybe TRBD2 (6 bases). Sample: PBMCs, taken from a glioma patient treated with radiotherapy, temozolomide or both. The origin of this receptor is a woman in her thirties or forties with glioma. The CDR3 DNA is TGCGCCAGCAGCCCGCCGGGCGGGGTGGAGACCCAGTACTTC. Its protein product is CASSPPGGVETQYF.